This TCR beta chain was sequenced for a study of cytomegalovirus exposure and HLA in healthy donors. Study-wide context: HLA-typed donors contributed some 77 million unique TCRs, which were held in an early data release. Findings and caveats of the study: Despite most TCR sequences being rare, some public TCRs occurred in many donors. In an earlier analysis, in some 600 donors, most V segments appeared productive either ~87% or ~30% of the time. Apparent HLA restriction characterized most CMV-associated TCR beta chains in a later analysis.

PCR primers comprised 60 Vbeta and 13 Jbeta primers. Profiling relied on immunoSEQ multiplex PCR, and the TCRdb table lists in-frame clones only, not all of them. The table includes about 89,000 clones, roughly three quarters detected once. Comments on this clone: What it binds is not known.

Looked up from germline, CDR1 is MGHRA and CDR2 is YSYEKL. Trimming took 5 bases from V and 5 from J, leaving 22 bases between them. The CDR3 sequence is 17 residues long. This clonotype was sampled from a man aged 25 to 45 in good health and CMV-seronegative. This chain joins TRBV4-1 and TRBJ2-1, with D maybe TRBD1 (6 bases). The specimen was PBMCs. The chain's CDR3 is CASSKIPGHGFDNEQFF. The CDR3 DNA sequence: TGCGCCAGCAGCAAAATCCCGGGACACGGGTTCGACAATGAGCAGTTCTTC.